This record looks at one T cell receptor (beta chain) sequence and its context. The sample holds one count of this clone. Its recognized antigen is unknown. No much larger clonotype is one base removed from it; base qualities were not supplied. This entry comes from a study of T cell responses to AZD1222 COVID-19 vaccine (dated by TCRdb to the early 2020s). For the wider study: A total of over 230 trial participants underwent TCR sequencing, of whom 200 to 220 had received two doses of AZD1222 and around 26 had received two doses of the MenACWY control vaccine. Trial participants were enrolled by age into 18-55, 56-69 and 70-plus year subgroups, with approximately 150, 30 and 60 TCR-sequenced participants respectively.

The time point label here, explained by the study, means: about 28 days (+/-7) after the second vaccine dose. Because spike-specific TCR depth and breadth did not differ between the two schedules, AZD1222 recipients who got a second dose at roughly 4 weeks were pooled with those who got a second dose at roughly 12 weeks. The vaccinee samples were drawn from two UK trials, COV001 and COV002, one of which was a single-blind randomized controlled phase 2/3 trial testing AZD1222 (ChAdOx1 nCoV-19) in healthy adults. For TCRbeta chain sequencing, PBMC samples from trial participants were taken at day 0 and at day 28 after the second dose. The CDR3 regions of human TCRbeta chains were subjected to immunosequencing. In the original analysis: Repertoire TCRs were checked for matches against a reference library of SARS-CoV-2-specific TCRs that had been generated using the MIRA antigen-specificity platform. Breadth was defined as the fraction of unique TCRs that were SARS-CoV-2-associated. Depth was defined as the fraction of total T cells that were SARS-CoV-2-associated. Using the MIRA data, each spike-specific TCR was mapped to the spike region that the TCR reacts to and placed in a CD4 or CD8 class. Log10-transformed breadth and depth values were compared by one-way ANOVA with Sidak's multiple comparisons tests. The clones in this table, taken by TCRdb from immuneACCESS, are in-frame only. Not every clone is retained; where verified, under half of the shortfall comes from an unresolved V gene, and the cause of the rest is unknown. D and trimming were read from the DNA, whereas the V and J calls and clone size are those reported in that table. For this sample the table gives 100,000 to 120,000 clones, of which roughly 90% were detected only once. The ten largest clones represent around 2.5% of the sample.

CDR1 and CDR2 were assigned from the germline V gene as SGHTA and FQGNSA. For this chain, trimming is 1 base at the V end and 4 bases at the J end, and the number of junction bases without a gene match is 8. Counted from cysteine to phenylalanine, this CDR3 has 16 amino acids. The DNA shown is the 48-base CDR3, in frame from base 1. Study-wide findings and limitations: Vaccine-associated CD4 TCRs spanned the whole spike protein, with dominant responses in regions 160-218 and 743-854. Spike-specific TCR breadth and depth rose significantly after two AZD1222 doses compared with day 0 and with MenACWY recipients. Epitopes outside the regions mutated in the B.1.351 and B.1.1.7 variants were reportedly recognized by nearly half of the unique spike-specific TCRs. Conclusions about previously exposed vaccinees are limited, since just 5 to 7 AZD1222 recipients were seropositive for SARS-CoV-2 at baseline. Participants were mostly white British and included more females than males, and it was suggested by the authors that clonal diversity may have been underestimated. The 56-69-year group was small, and its depth increase did not reach significance, likely because of low power. Because no day 14 peak-response samples were available, repertoires were characterized only after the peak T cell response.

The chain is assembled from TRBV7-2 and TRBJ2-7; 9 middle bases align to TRBD1. This clonotype originated in an adult who received the AZD1222 COVID-19 vaccine. The sample consisted of peripheral blood, taken 28 days after the second AZD1222 dose. The CDR3: CASSLVSTGGSYEQYF. The bases are TGTGCCAGCAGCTTAGTATCCACAGGGGGCAGTTACGAGCAGTACTTC.